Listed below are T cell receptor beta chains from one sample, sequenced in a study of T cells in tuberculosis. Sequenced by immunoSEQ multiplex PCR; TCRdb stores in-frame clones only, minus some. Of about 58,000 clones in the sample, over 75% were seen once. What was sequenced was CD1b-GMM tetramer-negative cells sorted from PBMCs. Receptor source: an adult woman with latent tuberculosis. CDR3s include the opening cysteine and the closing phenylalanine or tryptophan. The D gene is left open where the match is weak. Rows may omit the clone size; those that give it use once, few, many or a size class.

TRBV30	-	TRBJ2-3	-	CAWSPGADTQYF	TGTGCCTGGAGTCCCGGGGCAGATACGCAGTATTTT
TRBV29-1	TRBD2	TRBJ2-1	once	CSVIVFSGGLISYNEQFF	TGCAGCGTTATAGTATTCAGCGGGGGTCTGATAAGCTACAATGAGCAGTTCTTC
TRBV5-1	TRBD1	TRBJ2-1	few	CASSLGTGPYNEQFF	TGCGCCAGCAGCTTGGGGACAGGGCCGTACAATGAGCAGTTCTTC
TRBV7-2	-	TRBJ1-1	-	CASSRRTENTEAFF	TGTGCCAGCAGCCGCCGGACTGAGAACACTGAAGCTTTCTTT
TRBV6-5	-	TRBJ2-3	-	CAIKTTPGTDTQYF	TGTGCCATCAAAACCACTCCAGGGACAGATACGCAGTATTTT
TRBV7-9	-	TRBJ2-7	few	CASSPTVSYEQYF	TGTGCCAGCAGCCCGACAGTCTCCTACGAGCAGTACTTC
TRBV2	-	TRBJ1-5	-	CASSVQGRQPQHF	TGTGCCAGCAGTGTTCAGGGGCGTCAGCCCCAGCATTTT
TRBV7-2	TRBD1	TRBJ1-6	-	CASSLAQTGQVFKKDSPLHF	TGTGCCAGCAGCTTAGCGCAAACGGGACAGGTCTTCAAGAAGGATTCACCCCTCCACTTT
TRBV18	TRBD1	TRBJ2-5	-	CASSQQGGETQYF	TGTGCCAGCTCGCAACAGGGGGGAGAGACCCAGTACTTC
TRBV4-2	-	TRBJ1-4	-	CASSQDRANLQGEKLFF	TGTGCCAGCAGCCAAGACCGGGCAAATCTGCAGGGTGAAAAACTGTTTTTT
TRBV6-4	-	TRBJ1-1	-	CASSAVENTEAFF	TGTGCCAGCAGTGCGGTTGAGAACACTGAAGCTTTCTTT
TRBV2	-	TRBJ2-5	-	CATSLVAETQYF	TGTGCCACCTCACTAGTAGCGGAGACCCAGTACTTC
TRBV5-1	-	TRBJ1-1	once	CASSGQMNTEAFF	TGCGCCAGCAGCGGGCAGATGAACACTGAAGCTTTCTTT
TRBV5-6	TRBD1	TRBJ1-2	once	CASSLAGQGRIRGYGYTF	TGTGCCAGCAGCTTGGCAGGACAGGGGAGGATTCGAGGCTATGGCTACACCTTC
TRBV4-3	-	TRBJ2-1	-	CASSQDWIGGNEQFF	TGCGCCAGCAGCCAAGATTGGATAGGCGGGAATGAGCAGTTCTTC
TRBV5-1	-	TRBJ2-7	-	CASSLAEGRYYYEQYF	TGCGCCAGCAGCTTGGCCGAGGGTCGGTACTACTACGAGCAGTACTTC
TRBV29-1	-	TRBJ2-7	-	CSVDGTGWEQYF	TGCAGCGTTGATGGTACAGGGTGGGAGCAGTACTTC
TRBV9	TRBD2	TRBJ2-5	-	CASSPTSGGALETQYF	TGTGCCAGCAGCCCCACGAGCGGGGGGGCCTTAGAGACCCAGTACTTC